This TCR beta chain was sequenced in a study of blood T cells in healthy people across ages. Study-level findings and limits: A strong correlation between TCR beta diversity and naive T cell percentage was seen.

V shed 3 bases and J 0 bases; nucleotides not matched to a gene: 10. The V gene's germline CDR1 is KGHSH and CDR2 LQKENI. This CDR3 is built from 19 residues. This clonotype has more than one count but fewer than ten. Its antigen is not known. It was with a sample-barcoded 5' primer and a J-beta primer mix that a second PCR of roughly 7 to 12 cycles was run. Using its own MiXCR run on the 5' RACE reads, TCRdb lists one record per CDR3 protein. The sample includes 700,000 or so distinct CDR3 sequences, about a fifth of them seen just once. This clonotype originated in a man in his 70s in good health. The sample comprised blood. The chain uses TRBV18 and TRBJ1-6, with 8 positions matching TRBD1. CDR3 DNA sequence: TGTGCCAGCTCACCCGTGACAGGGGCCTCAAGCTCCTATAATTCACCCCTCCACTTT. Encoded protein: CASSPVTGASSSYNSPLHF. Using reference TRBV18 and TRBJ1-6 for the parts outside the CDR3, the full variable domain is NAGVMQNPRHLVRRRGQEARLRCSPMKGHSHVYWYRQLPEEGLKFMVYLQKENIIDESGMPKERFSAEFPKEGPSILRIQQVVRGDSAAYFCASSPVTGASSSYNSPLHFGNGTRLTVT.